This TCR beta chain is from a study of breast tumors, draining lymph nodes, adjacent tissues. The lymph nodes were axillary draining lymph nodes from breast cancer patients. Regarding the study as a whole: Compared with lymph nodes, tumors were less diverse; compared with nontumor tissue, more. That most tumor T cells come from lymph nodes remained unproven. Findings are consistent with lymph node origin and intratumoral expansion of most tumor T cells.

Trimming took off 0 bases at V and 5 bases at J, with 12 bases between the two ends. Germline V CDR1 and CDR2: GTSNPN, SVGIG (reference sequence). This CDR3 region has 14 residues. TCRdb re-called the multiplex PCR reads through MiXCR, storing one row per CDR3 protein. This table holds about 300,000 distinct CDR3 sequences, over 25% found once. Ten or more counts support this clonotype. Its specificity is not known. This receptor was obtained from a female donor with breast cancer. Some clones in this sample may be carry-over from other donors' samples. Material for sequencing was axillary lymph node tissue. This chain connects TRBV30 to TRBJ2-3; perhaps TRBD2 as D (6 bases). The CDR3: CAWSVLGGGDTQYF. As DNA, the CDR3 is TGTGCCTGGAGTGTACTGGGGGGAGGAGATACGCAGTATTTT.